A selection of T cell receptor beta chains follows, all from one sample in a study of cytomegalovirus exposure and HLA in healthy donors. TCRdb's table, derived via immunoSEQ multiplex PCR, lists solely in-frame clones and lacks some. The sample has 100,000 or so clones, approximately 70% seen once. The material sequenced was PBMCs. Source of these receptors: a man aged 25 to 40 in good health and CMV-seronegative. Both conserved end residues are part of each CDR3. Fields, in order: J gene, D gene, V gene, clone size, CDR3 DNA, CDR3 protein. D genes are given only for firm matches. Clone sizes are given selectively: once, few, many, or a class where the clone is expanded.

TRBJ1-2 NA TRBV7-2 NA TGTGCCAGCAGCTTAGCCGCGGAAAACTATGGCTACACCTTC CASSLAAENYGYTF
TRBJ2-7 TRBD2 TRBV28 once TGTGCCAGCAGCCCGGGACTAGCGGGAGGAGGGAACTACGAGCAGTACTTC CASSPGLAGGGNYEQYF
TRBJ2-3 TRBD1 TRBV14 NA TGTGCCAGCAGCCAAGGGGACAGCTTCACAGATACGCAGTATTTT CASSQGDSFTDTQYF
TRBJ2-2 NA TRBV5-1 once TGCGCCAGCAGCCCTCAGGGGAACACCGGGGAGCTGTTTTTT CASSPQGNTGELFF
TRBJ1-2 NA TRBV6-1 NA TGTGCCAGCAGTGAAGCGGCAGGGTCTAACTATGGCTACACCTTC CASSEAAGSNYGYTF
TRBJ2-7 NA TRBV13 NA TGTGCCAGCAGCTTAGATCAGGGTTCCCACGAGCAGTACTTC CASSLDQGSHEQYF
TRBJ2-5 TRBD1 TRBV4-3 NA TGCGCCAGCAGCCGCCAAGGGGGCGGAGAGACCCAGTACTTC CASSRQGGGETQYF
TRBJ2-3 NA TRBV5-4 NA TGTGCCAGCAGCTTTGGCGGTCCGGGCACAGATACGCAGTATTTT CASSFGGPGTDTQYF
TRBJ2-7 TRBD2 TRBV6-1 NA TGTGCCAGCCAAACAGCGGGGTACGAGCAGTACTTC CASQTAGYEQYF
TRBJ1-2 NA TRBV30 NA TGTGCCTGGAGTGTACTGGGGGGGCCTTACGGCTACACCTTC CAWSVLGGPYGYTF
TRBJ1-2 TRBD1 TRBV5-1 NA TGCGCCAGCAGCCCCGGGACAGGGGTCGACTACACCTTC CASSPGTGVDYTF
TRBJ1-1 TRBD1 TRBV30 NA TGTGCCTCTCTCAGGGGGCGTAACACTGAAGCTTTCTTT CASLRGRNTEAFF
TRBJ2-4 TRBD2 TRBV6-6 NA TGTGCCAGCAGTTACTCCCCGGCTAGCGGGATTGACATTCAGTACTTC CASSYSPASGIDIQYF
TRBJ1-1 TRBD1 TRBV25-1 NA TGTGCCAGCAGTGAGAGGACAGGGAGCACTGAAGCTTTCTTT CASSERTGSTEAFF
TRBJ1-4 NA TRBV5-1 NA TGCGCCAGCAGCTTACAGGATGCCAATGAAAAACTGTTTTTT CASSLQDANEKLFF
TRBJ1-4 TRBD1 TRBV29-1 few TGCAGCGTTGGGGGACAGTTTAATGAAAAACTGTTTTTT CSVGGQFNEKLFF
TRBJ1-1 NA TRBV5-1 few TGCGCCAGCAGCTTGTCCCATTTCGGGAACACTGAAGCTTTCTTT CASSLSHFGNTEAFF
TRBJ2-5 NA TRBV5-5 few TGTGCCAGCAGCTTGGTCAGGGGATTGGTGGAGACCCAGTACTTC CASSLVRGLVETQYF
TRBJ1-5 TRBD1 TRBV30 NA TGTGCCTGGAGTGCCGGAGGGACAGGCTTCAATCAGCCCCAGCATTTT CAWSAGGTGFNQPQHF
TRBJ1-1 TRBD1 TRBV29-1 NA TGCAGCGTTCGAAAGGGACAGACTGAAGCTTTCTTT CSVRKGQTEAFF
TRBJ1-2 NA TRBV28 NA TGTGCCAGCAGTTTAACCACAGGGACAAATGGCTACACCTTC CASSLTTGTNGYTF
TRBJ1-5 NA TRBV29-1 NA TGCAGCGTGAGGGAAAGCAATCAGCCCCAGCATTTT CSVRESNQPQHF
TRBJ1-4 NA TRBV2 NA TGTGCCAGCACGAGGATGGAAACTAATGAAAAACTGTTTTTT CASTRMETNEKLFF
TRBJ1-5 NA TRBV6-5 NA TGTGCCAGCAGTTCCTCGACAGGAGCTGATCAGCCCCAGCATTTT CASSSSTGADQPQHF
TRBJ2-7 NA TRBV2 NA TGTGCCAGCAAGAAAGCCACCTACGAGCAGTACTTC CASKKATYEQYF
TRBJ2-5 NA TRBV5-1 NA TGCGCCAGCAGCTTGGCCCTAGGGGCAGAAGAGACCCAGTACTTC CASSLALGAEETQYF
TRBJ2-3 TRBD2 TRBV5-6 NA TGTGCCAGCAGCTTGGAGGTAGCGGGGGCAGATACGCAGTATTTT CASSLEVAGADTQYF
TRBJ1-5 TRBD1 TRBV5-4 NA TGTGCCAGCAGCTACGGACAGGGGAATCAGCCCCAGCATTTT CASSYGQGNQPQHF
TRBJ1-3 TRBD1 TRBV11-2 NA TGTGCCAGCAGCTCCACAGGGGGGAGCTCTGGAAACACCATATATTTT CASSSTGGSSGNTIYF
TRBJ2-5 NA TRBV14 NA TGTGCCAGCAGCCATCTCGGTCAGGGGCAGACCCAGTACTTC CASSHLGQGQTQYF
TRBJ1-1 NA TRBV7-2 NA TGTGCCAGCAGCTTGCAGGGAAGTGTAGGCGCTGAAGCTTTCTTT CASSLQGSVGAEAFF